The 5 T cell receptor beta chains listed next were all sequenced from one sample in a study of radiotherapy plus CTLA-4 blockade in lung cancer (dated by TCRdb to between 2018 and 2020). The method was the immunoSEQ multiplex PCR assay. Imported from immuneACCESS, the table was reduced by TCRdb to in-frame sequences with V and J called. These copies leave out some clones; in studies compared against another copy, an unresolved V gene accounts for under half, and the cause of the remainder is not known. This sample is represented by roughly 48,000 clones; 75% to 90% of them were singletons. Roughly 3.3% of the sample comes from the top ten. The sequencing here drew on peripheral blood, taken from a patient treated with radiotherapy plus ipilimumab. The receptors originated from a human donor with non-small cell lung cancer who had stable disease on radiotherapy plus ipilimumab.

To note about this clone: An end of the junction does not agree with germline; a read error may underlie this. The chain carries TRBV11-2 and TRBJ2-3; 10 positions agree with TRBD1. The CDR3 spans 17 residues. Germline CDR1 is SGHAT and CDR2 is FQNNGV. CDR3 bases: TGTGCCAGCAGCCTAGAGAGGGACAGGGGAAACACAGATACGCAGTATTTT. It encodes CASSLERDRGNTDTQYF.

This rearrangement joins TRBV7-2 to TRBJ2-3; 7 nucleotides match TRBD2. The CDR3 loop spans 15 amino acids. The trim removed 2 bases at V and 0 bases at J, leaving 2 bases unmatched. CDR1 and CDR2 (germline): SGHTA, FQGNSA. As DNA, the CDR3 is TGTGCCAGCAGCTTACTAGCGGTCAGCACAGATACGCAGTATTTT. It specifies CASSLLAVSTDTQYF.

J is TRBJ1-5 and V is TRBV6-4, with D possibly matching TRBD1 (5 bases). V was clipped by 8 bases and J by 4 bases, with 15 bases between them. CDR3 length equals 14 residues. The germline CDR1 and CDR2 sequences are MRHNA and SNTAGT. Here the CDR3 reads CASASQGRNQPQHF. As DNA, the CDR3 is TGTGCCAGCGCTTCGCAGGGAAGAAATCAGCCCCAGCATTTT.

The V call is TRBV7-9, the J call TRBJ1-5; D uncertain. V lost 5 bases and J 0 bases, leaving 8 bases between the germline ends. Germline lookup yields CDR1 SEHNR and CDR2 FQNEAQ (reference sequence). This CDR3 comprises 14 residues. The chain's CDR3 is CASSPEISNQPQHF. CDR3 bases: TGTGCCAGCAGCCCCGAGATTAGCAATCAGCCCCAGCATTTT.

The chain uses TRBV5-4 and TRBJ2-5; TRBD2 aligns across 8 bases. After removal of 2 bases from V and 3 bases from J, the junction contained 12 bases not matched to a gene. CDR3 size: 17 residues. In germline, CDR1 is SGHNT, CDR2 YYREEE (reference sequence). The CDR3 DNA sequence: TGTGCCAGCAGCTTCGGTTACCCCGGGACTAGGGAAGAGACCCAGTACTTC. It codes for CASSFGYPGTREETQYF.